This is a list of T cell receptor beta chains from one sample in a study of Ad26.COV2.S vaccination and SARS-CoV-2 variants. TCRdb's copy holds only in-frame clones and misses some; the assay was immunoSEQ multiplex PCR. The sample includes 200,000 to 250,000 clones, roughly 90% of them seen just once. The sequencing here drew on peripheral blood, taken in a trial of Ad26.COV2.S vaccine versus placebo. These receptors all come from a person aged 18-60 years who received the Ad26.COV2.S COVID-19 vaccine or a placebo. The CDR3 runs from the conserved cysteine through the conserved F or W. A D gene is named only where the DNA matches it firmly. Clone size is given for some rows only: seen once, a few or many times, or a class if the clone is expanded.

clone_size j_call v_call d_call cdr3_aa cdr3_nt
NA TRBJ2-3 TRBV19 TRBD1 CASRDRMTDTQYF TGTGCCAGCCGGGACAGGATGACAGATACGCAGTATTTT
NA TRBJ1-2 TRBV7-9 NA CASSLGTGNYGYTF TGTGCCAGCAGCTTAGGAACAGGGAACTATGGCTACACCTTC
NA TRBJ2-1 TRBV15 NA CATRPERYNEQFF TGTGCCACCAGGCCTGAGCGATACAATGAGCAGTTCTTC
NA TRBJ2-1 TRBV2 NA CASSLSRYNEQFF TGTGCCAGCAGTCTATCCAGGTACAATGAGCAGTTCTTC
once TRBJ1-2 TRBV28 NA CASSPSGRSINYGYTF TGTGCCAGCAGTCCGTCTGGACGGTCCATTAACTATGGCTACACCTTC
NA TRBJ2-5 TRBV24-1 TRBD2 CATSEVSGGAQETQYF TGTGCCACCAGTGAGGTAAGCGGGGGGGCCCAAGAGACCCAGTACTTC
NA TRBJ1-1 TRBV5-1 NA CASSLSWNTEAFF TGCGCCAGCAGCTTGTCGTGGAACACTGAAGCTTTCTTT
once TRBJ1-6 TRBV19 NA CAGTNSPLHF TGTGCCGGTACTAATTCACCCCTCCACTTT
NA TRBJ2-3 TRBV28 NA CASSLERGSFTDTQYF TGTGCCAGCAGTTTGGAAAGGGGGTCGTTCACAGATACGCAGTATTTT
NA TRBJ2-3 TRBV5-4 NA CASSLARGAGADTQYF TGTGCCAGCAGCTTGGCACGGGGGGCTGGCGCAGATACGCAGTATTTT
NA TRBJ1-1 TRBV7-2 NA CASSLTGNTEAFF TGTGCCAGCAGCTTAACGGGGAACACTGAAGCTTTCTTT
NA TRBJ2-7 TRBV25-1 TRBD2 CASSVRLAPMYEQYF TGTGCCAGCAGTGTGAGACTAGCTCCTATGTACGAGCAGTACTTC
NA TRBJ2-3 TRBV24-1 NA CATSLGASATDTQYF TGTGCCACCAGCCTGGGGGCCTCAGCCACAGATACGCAGTATTTT
NA TRBJ2-1 TRBV7-8 NA CASSLSGSNEQFF TGTGCCAGCAGCTTATCCGGGTCCAATGAGCAGTTCTTC
NA TRBJ1-4 TRBV6-6 NA CASSEQGGLFF TGTGCCAGCAGCGAACAGGGAGGGCTGTTTTTT